This TCR beta chain was obtained from a study of T cell repertoires in cytomegalovirus infection. This clonotype was observed a handful of times. Via MiXCR, TCRdb re-called the reads, giving one row per CDR3 protein. The repertoire holds roughly 630,000 distinct CDR3 sequences, with roughly a quarter as singletons. The CDR3 runs 17 residues. The ends were cut back, 2 bases at V and 2 bases at J, with 16 bases in the middle. Germline values: CDR1 MRHNA, CDR2 SNTAGT. The rearrangement links TRBV6-4 to TRBJ2-1, with D possibly matching TRBD1 (5 bases). This sequence was found in a human donor in good health (CMV status not recorded). Some clones in this sample may be carry-over from other donors' samples. The sample comprised CD8+ T cells from PBMCs. CDR3 nucleotide sequence: TGTGCCAGCAGTGACCATATGGGGCTCGGCCCCTACAATGAGCAGTTCTTC. This translates into CASSDHMGLGPYNEQFF.